A selection of T cell receptor beta chains follows, all from one sample in a study of CD8+CD57+ T cells in acquired aplastic anemia. TCRdb fed the reads into MiXCR, producing one record per CDR3 protein. The profile covers some 200,000 distinct CDR3 sequences, with roughly 50% appearing a single time and about 1.8% taken by the ten largest. Sequencing was carried out using sorted CD4+, CD8+, or CD8+CD57+ T cells (not recorded which) from PBMCs. The receptors were gathered from a human donor with aplastic anemia. Each CDR3 is given with its conserved first and last residue. Each record gives: J gene, V gene, D gene, clone size, CDR3 protein, CDR3 DNA. The D gene is left open where the match is weak. Clone size appears in some rows only: once, few, many, or a class for an expanded clone.

J gene: TRBJ2-5; V gene: TRBV24-1; D gene: -; clone size: -; CDR3 protein: CATSNSAADSQETQYF; CDR3 DNA: TGTGCCACCAGTAACTCGGCGGCAGACAGCCAAGAGACCCAGTACTTC
J gene: TRBJ2-1; V gene: TRBV7-8; D gene: TRBD2; clone size: -; CDR3 protein: CASSLQTLAGRNEQFF; CDR3 DNA: TGTGCCAGCAGCTTACAAACGCTAGCGGGAAGGAATGAGCAGTTCTTC
J gene: TRBJ2-1; V gene: TRBV2; D gene: TRBD2; clone size: -; CDR3 protein: CASSPTSGGAYEQFF; CDR3 DNA: TGTGCCAGCAGTCCGACTAGCGGGGGGGCCTATGAGCAGTTCTTC
J gene: TRBJ2-3; V gene: TRBV9; D gene: TRBD2; clone size: many; CDR3 protein: CASSAGLAGRGDTQYF; CDR3 DNA: TGTGCCAGCAGCGCGGGACTAGCGGGGAGGGGGGATACGCAGTATTTT
J gene: TRBJ2-7; V gene: TRBV2; D gene: -; clone size: -; CDR3 protein: CASNGQPREYEQYF; CDR3 DNA: TGTGCCAGCAACGGACAGCCCAGGGAGTACGAGCAGTACTTC
J gene: TRBJ1-6; V gene: TRBV20-1; D gene: -; clone size: -; CDR3 protein: CSARETTLHF; CDR3 DNA: TGCAGTGCTAGGGAGACCACCCTCCACTTT
J gene: TRBJ2-3; V gene: TRBV11-1; D gene: -; clone size: -; CDR3 protein: CASSLGQGRGADTQYF; CDR3 DNA: TGTGCCAGCAGCTTAGGGCAGGGCAGGGGAGCAGATACGCAGTATTTT
J gene: TRBJ1-3; V gene: TRBV7-8; D gene: -; clone size: many; CDR3 protein: CASSPLLGGNTIYF; CDR3 DNA: TGTGCCAGCAGCCCACTGCTCGGGGGAAACACCATATATTTT
J gene: TRBJ2-7; V gene: TRBV10-3; D gene: -; clone size: -; CDR3 protein: CASSPPTGGYSEQYF; CDR3 DNA: TGTGCCAGCAGTCCCCCGACAGGTGGCTATTCCGAGCAGTACTTC
J gene: TRBJ2-7; V gene: TRBV7-8; D gene: TRBD1; clone size: -; CDR3 protein: CASSSGQGAYEQYF; CDR3 DNA: TGTGCCAGCAGCTCGGGACAGGGCGCGTACGAGCAGTACTTC
J gene: TRBJ2-7; V gene: TRBV3-1; D gene: -; clone size: many; CDR3 protein: CASSQWSVEQYF; CDR3 DNA: TGTGCCAGCAGCCAATGGAGTGTCGAGCAGTACTTC
J gene: TRBJ2-7; V gene: TRBV10-3; D gene: TRBD1; clone size: -; CDR3 protein: CAIKGQGPYEQYF; CDR3 DNA: TGTGCCATCAAGGGACAGGGGCCCTACGAGCAGTACTTC
J gene: TRBJ2-3; V gene: TRBV5-1; D gene: -; clone size: many; CDR3 protein: CASSLVSGGTQYF; CDR3 DNA: TGCGCCAGCAGCTTGGTTTCGGGCGGCACGCAGTATTTT
J gene: TRBJ2-2; V gene: TRBV2; D gene: -; clone size: -; CDR3 protein: CASSEVGTNTGELYF; CDR3 DNA: TGTGCCAGCAGTGAAGTCGGAACGAACACCGGGGAGCTGTACTTC
J gene: TRBJ2-7; V gene: TRBV27; D gene: -; clone size: many; CDR3 protein: CASSGASSYEQYF; CDR3 DNA: TGTGCCAGTTCCGGGGCGAGCTCCTACGAGCAGTACTTC
J gene: TRBJ2-2; V gene: TRBV19; D gene: TRBD2; clone size: many; CDR3 protein: CASIGTSGDTGELFF; CDR3 DNA: TGTGCCAGTATTGGGACTAGCGGGGACACCGGGGAGCTGTTTTTT
J gene: TRBJ1-6; V gene: TRBV20-1; D gene: -; clone size: -; CDR3 protein: CSARDSRQGDLSPLHF; CDR3 DNA: TGCAGTGCTAGAGATTCTCGGCAGGGAGATCTTTCACCCCTCCACTTT
J gene: TRBJ2-2; V gene: TRBV7-6; D gene: -; clone size: -; CDR3 protein: CASSLTTYGELFF; CDR3 DNA: TGTGCCAGCAGCCTAACAACCTACGGGGAGCTGTTTTTT
J gene: TRBJ1-2; V gene: TRBV2; D gene: TRBD1; clone size: once; CDR3 protein: CASLVWTGTSYTF; CDR3 DNA: TGTGCCAGCTTGGTGTGGACAGGGACGAGCTACACCTTC
J gene: TRBJ2-3; V gene: TRBV3-1; D gene: TRBD2; clone size: few; CDR3 protein: CASGTSGGLMSTDTQYF; CDR3 DNA: TGTGCCAGCGGGACTAGCGGGGGGTTAATGAGCACAGATACGCAGTATTTT
J gene: TRBJ1-4; V gene: TRBV5-6; D gene: -; clone size: -; CDR3 protein: CASGDGGFNEKLFF; CDR3 DNA: TGTGCCAGCGGGGACGGGGGGTTCAATGAAAAACTGTTTTTT
J gene: TRBJ2-7; V gene: TRBV12-3/TRBV12-4; D gene: TRBD2; clone size: few; CDR3 protein: CASGLRLAGSEQYF; CDR3 DNA: TGTGCCAGCGGTTTGCGGCTAGCGGGTAGCGAGCAGTACTTC